These 29 T cell receptor beta chains originate from one sample sequenced in a study of cytomegalovirus exposure and HLA in healthy donors. The primer mix had 60 Vbeta and 13 Jbeta primers. Produced via immunoSEQ multiplex PCR; TCRdb's table is partial and in-frame only. The sample contains tens of thousands of clones, around 66% of which appear only once. Material for sequencing was PBMCs. The source of these receptors is a man aged 55 to 70 in good health and CMV-seropositive.

V usage is TRBV19 and J usage is TRBJ2-6, with 8 bases aligning to TRBD1. The trim removed 4 bases at V and 0 bases at J, leaving 11 bases unmatched. CDR3 length: 19 residues. Germline V gene sequence: CDR1 LNHDA, CDR2 SQIVND (reference sequence). CDR3 in amino acids: CASSRGGQGTLSGANVLTF. The DNA for the CDR3 is TGTGCCAGTAGTAGGGGCGGACAGGGAACGCTCTCTGGGGCCAACGTCCTGACTTTC.

The chain joins TRBV7-2 to TRBJ2-3, with 7 bases aligning to TRBD1. J lost 8 bases, V lost 1 base, and 9 bases had no gene match. The CDR3 has 15 residues. CDR1 and CDR2 (germline): SGHTA, FQGNSA. The CDR3 DNA reads as TGTGCCAGCAGCTTAGTCGGGACAGTCATGAGTACGCAGTATTTT. This sequence encodes CASSLVGTVMSTQYF.

The CDR3 sequence is CASSAPEKDSFYGYTF. CDR3 DNA sequence: TGTGCCAGCAGTGCCCCCGAGAAAGACAGTTTCTATGGCTACACCTTC. The V gene is TRBV2, the J gene TRBJ1-2; tentative D call: TRBD1 (5 bases). The CDR3 sequence is 16 residues long. Per the germline V gene, CDR1 is SNHLY and CDR2 is FYNNEI. Trimming pared 4 bases from V and 4 bases from J, leaving 19 bases between.

The CDR3 spells CASSLDSGRAGSYNEQFF. The CDR3 region has the DNA TGCGCCAGCAGCTTGGATAGCGGGAGGGCCGGGTCCTACAATGAGCAGTTCTTC. V gene TRBV5-1 combines with J gene TRBJ2-1, with 11 bases lining up with TRBD2. The CDR3 is 18 residues long. V lost 0 bases to trimming and J lost 1 base; unmatched junction nucleotides: 6. CDR1 SGHRS and CDR2 YFSETQ come from the germline V gene.

The chain uses TRBV9 and TRBJ2-2, with a tentative D call TRBD1 (5 bases). Trimming took 3 bases from V and 3 from J, leaving 9 bases between them. Germline CDR1 is SGDLS and CDR2 is YYNGEE. The CDR3 runs 14 residues. The CDR3 is CASSGDSYTGELFF. The CDR3 nucleotides read TGTGCCAGCAGCGGAGACAGCTACACCGGGGAGCTGTTTTTT.

This chain joins TRBV11-2 and TRBJ2-7; tentative D call: TRBD2 (6 bases). The CDR3 spans 14 residues. V lost 5 bases and J lost 3, with 14 bases in between. The V gene's germline CDR1 is SGHAT and CDR2 FQNNGV. In DNA form, the CDR3 reads TGTGCCAGCAGCCTCGGAGGGGAATTCTACGAGCAGTACTTC. It encodes CASSLGGEFYEQYF.

This rearrangement joins TRBV9 to TRBJ2-7, with TRBD2 identical over 8 bases. There are 17 residues in the CDR3. The junction had 14 bases not matched to a gene; V was cut back by 4 bases and J by 2 bases. Germline V CDR1 and CDR2: SGDLS, YYNGEE. The DNA of the CDR3 is TGTGCCAGCAGCCCGACCGGGGGGGGAGGTTTTCCCTACGAGCAGTACTTC. Translation: CASSPTGGGGFPYEQYF.

The J gene is TRBJ2-2, the V gene TRBV10-3, with 8 bases aligning to TRBD1. Germline V CDR1 and CDR2: ENHRY, SYGVKD. The V and J ends lost 4 bases and 2 bases, in that order; junction bases with no gene match: 6. The CDR3 loop spans 16 amino acids. CDR3 amino acids: CAISGDRGVNTGELFF. In nucleotides, the CDR3 is TGTGCCATCAGTGGAGACAGGGGTGTAAACACCGGGGAGCTGTTTTTT.

J is TRBJ2-3 and V is TRBV9, with D maybe TRBD1 (6 bases). Trimming removed 2 bases from V and 6 bases from J, with 10 bases in between. Germline V gene sequence: CDR1 SGDLS, CDR2 YYNGEE. There are 13 residues in the CDR3. This CDR3 is CASSVRTADTQYF. The CDR3, as DNA: TGTGCCAGCAGCGTGCGGACAGCCGATACGCAGTATTTT.

This chain uses TRBV7-9 with TRBJ1-1; 9 nucleotides agree with TRBD1. Germline trimming cut 5 bases from V and 5 bases from J; bases unmatched to any gene: 6. CDR1 is SEHNR and CDR2 is FQNEAQ in the germline V gene (reference sequence). The CDR3 is 14 residues long. The DNA for the CDR3 is TGTGCCAGCAGCAAAACAGGGGGCGGAACTGAAGCTTTCTTT. Its protein is CASSKTGGGTEAFF.

The rearrangement links TRBV28 to TRBJ1-6; D perhaps matches TRBD1 (6 bases). V lost 3 bases and J 10 bases, leaving 13 bases between the germline ends. Per germline, CDR1 MDHEN and CDR2 SYDVKM. The CDR3 loop spans 14 amino acids. CDR3 nucleotide sequence: TGTGCCAGCAGTTTCGCACAGGGAAGGTCACCCCTCCACTTT. Protein product: CASSFAQGRSPLHF. Variable domain in full (rest from reference TRBV28 and TRBJ1-6): DVKVTQSSRYLVKRTGEKVFLECVQDMDHENMFWYRQDPGLGLRLIYFSYDVKMKEKGDIPEGYSVSREKKERFSLILESASTNQTSMYLCASSFAQGRSPLHFGNGTRLTVT.

The V call is TRBV9, the J call TRBJ1-3, with D unresolved. Trimming took 0 bases from V and 0 from J, leaving 10 bases between them. In germline, CDR1 is SGDLS, CDR2 YYNGEE. The CDR3 contains 16 residues. The CDR3 nucleotides are TGTGCCAGCAGCGTAGGGGCGGGGAGCTCTGGAAACACCATATATTTT. Translated: CASSVGAGSSGNTIYF.

This clone was seen more than once but under ten times. The chain is built from TRBV19 and TRBJ2-1; 7 nucleotides match TRBD1. CDR1 and CDR2 (germline): LNHDA, SQIVND (reference sequence). The length of the CDR3 is 14 residues. V lost 4 bases and J lost 6; bases outside the gene matches: 6. The CDR3: CASSTTGYSNEQFF. In nucleotides, the CDR3 is TGTGCCAGTAGTACGACAGGGTATAGCAATGAGCAGTTCTTC.

This rearrangement joins TRBV6-5 to TRBJ1-6; no firm D call. This CDR3 is 15 amino acids long. The ends were cut back, 5 bases at V and 8 bases at J, with 16 bases in the middle. Germline V gene sequence: CDR1 MNHEY, CDR2 SVGAGI. CDR3 bases: TGTGCCAGCAGTACAAATCAGGTCGGGGATTCACCCCTCCACTTT. Translation gives CASSTNQVGDSPLHF.

The chain links TRBV7-6 to TRBJ2-1; 11 bases agree with TRBD2. Trimming took 1 base from V and 1 from J; bases not matched to a gene: 6. The germline V gene encodes CDR1 SGHVS and CDR2 FNYEAQ. The CDR3 has 18 amino acids. The CDR3 sequence is CASSLVSGRARSYNEQFF. As DNA, the CDR3 is TGTGCCAGCAGCTTAGTTAGCGGGAGGGCCCGATCCTACAATGAGCAGTTCTTC. Together with reference TRBV7-6 and TRBJ2-1, the CDR3 gives the full variable domain: GAGVSQSPRYKVTKRGQDVALRCDPISGHVSLYWYRQALGQGPEFLTYFNYEAQQDKSGLPNDRFSAERPEGSISTLTIQRTEQRDSAMYRCASSLVSGRARSYNEQFFGPGTRLTVL.

J is TRBJ1-2 and V is TRBV15; maybe TRBD1 (5 bases). The CDR3 sequence is 12 residues long. V gave up 3 bases and J gave up 4 bases, with 6 bases separating them. Germline loops: CDR1 LNHNV, CDR2 YYDKDF (reference sequence). CDR3 nucleotide sequence: TGTGCCACCAGCAGCACAGGCTATGGCTACACCTTC. Amino acid sequence: CATSSTGYGYTF. Complete variable domain (other parts from reference TRBV15 and TRBJ1-2): DAMVIQNPRYQVTQFGKPVTLSCSQTLNHNVMYWYQQKSSQAPKLLFHYYDKDFNNEADTPDNFQSRRPNTSFCFLDIRSPGLGDTAMYLCATSSTGYGYTFGSGTRLTVV.

V and J are TRBV11-2 and TRBJ2-1; maybe TRBD1 (6 bases). This CDR3 has 16 residues. V was cut by 1 base and J by 3 bases, with 13 bases left in between. Germline lookup yields CDR1 SGHAT and CDR2 FQNNGV. The chain's CDR3 is CASSLGVRTVYNEQFF. The CDR3 DNA follows: TGTGCCAGCAGCTTAGGGGTACGGACAGTCTACAATGAGCAGTTCTTC.

This chain connects TRBV9 to TRBJ2-1, with 10 bases aligning to TRBD2. CDR1 is SGDLS, CDR2 YYNGEE, per germline. The V gene end was trimmed by 2 bases and the J gene end by 6 bases; junction bases not matched to a gene: 2. This CDR3 is built from 14 residues. The CDR3 sequence: CASSVTSGVNEQFF. The DNA for the CDR3 is TGTGCCAGCAGCGTTACTAGCGGGGTCAATGAGCAGTTCTTC.

This clone was found a few times. The V call is TRBV28, the J call TRBJ1-5, with 7 positions matching TRBD1. The germline V gene encodes CDR1 MDHEN and CDR2 SYDVKM. Trimming at V came to 11 bases and at J to 0 bases, leaving 13 bases not matched to a gene. The CDR3 has 16 residues. CDR3 residues: CACRQGWSISNQPQHF. The CDR3 nucleotides read TGTGCCTGTCGACAGGGTTGGTCGATTAGCAATCAGCCCCAGCATTTT.

To note about this clone: One end of the junction does not line up with germline, which may come from a read error. The chain links TRBV7-9 to TRBJ1-2, with a possible D match to TRBD1 (5 bases). The CDR3 extends over 12 amino acids. The germline V gene encodes CDR1 SEHNR and CDR2 FQNEAQ (reference sequence). The CDR3 here is CSSSGGAYGYTF. CDR3 DNA sequence: TGTTCCAGCAGCGGAGGGGCCTATGGCTACACCTTC.

This chain connects TRBV19 to TRBJ1-6; a possible D gene is TRBD1 (6 bases). The germline CDR1 and CDR2 sequences are LNHDA and SQIVND (reference sequence). V gave up 6 bases and J gave up 8 bases, with 17 bases separating them. The CDR3 runs to 15 residues. The CDR3 sequence: CASSTIGGGYSPLHF. CDR3 bases: TGTGCCAGTAGCACCATAGGGGGTGGATATTCACCCCTCCACTTT.

This clone came up once. This chain uses TRBV18 with TRBJ1-2; no reliable D call. Between the trimmed V and J ends, which lost 3 bases and 6 bases, there was a span of 14 bases. CDR1 is KGHSH and CDR2 is LQKENI in the germline V gene. This CDR3 is built from 14 residues. The CDR3 reads CASSPSEGMDGYTF. CDR3 in DNA: TGTGCCAGCTCACCCTCGGAGGGAATGGATGGCTACACCTTC.

The chain joins TRBV5-1 to TRBJ2-7; TRBD1 might be the D (6 bases). Germline V gene lookup returns CDR1 SGHRS and CDR2 YFSETQ. This CDR3 comprises 15 residues. V lost 4 bases to trimming and J lost 2 bases, with 16 bases between them. The DNA of the CDR3 is TGCGCCAGCAGCCAACTCTCGGGACAACCCTACGAGCAGTACTTC. It codes for CASSQLSGQPYEQYF.

This rearrangement joins TRBV7-9 to TRBJ2-2, with D tentatively TRBD1 (6 bases). V lost 6 bases to trimming and J lost 8 bases, with 19 bases between them. Germline CDR1 reads SEHNR; CDR2 reads FQNEAQ (reference sequence). The CDR3 consists of 15 residues. The CDR3 DNA sequence: TGTGCCAGCAGACCGGGACAAGCTGGGTATGGGGAGCTGTTTTTT. Its translation is CASRPGQAGYGELFF.

V and J are TRBV14 and TRBJ2-5; 7 bases agree with TRBD2. With V trimmed by 5 bases and J by 4 bases, 4 bases remained unmatched. The CDR3 loop spans 13 amino acids. Germline V CDR1 and CDR2: SGHDN, FVKESK. CDR3 bases: TGTGCCAGCAGCGGACTAGTGGGAGAGACCCAGTACTTC. As protein: CASSGLVGETQYF.

The CDR3 nucleotides are TGCGCCAGCAGCTGGAGGACCGAAATGAACGAGCAGTACTTC. Its protein product is CASSWRTEMNEQYF. The J gene is TRBJ2-7, the V gene TRBV5-1; D is possibly TRBD2 (5 bases). Germline CDR1 is SGHRS and CDR2 is YFSETQ. V shed 3 bases and J shed 5 bases, with 15 bases lying between them. This CDR3 has 14 residues.

The gene calls are TRBV7-9 and TRBJ1-2; 10 nucleotides align to TRBD1. The CDR3 totals 14 residues. The V segment lost 6 bases and the J segment 7 bases; nucleotides outside the gene matches: 8. Looked up from germline, CDR1 is SEHNR and CDR2 is FQNEAQ (reference sequence). Written as DNA, the CDR3 is TGTGCCAGCAGGTCCGGGACAGGGGCCTCTGGCTACACCTTC. Translating it yields CASRSGTGASGYTF.

The V call is TRBV6-1, the J call TRBJ2-7; 9 nucleotides line up with TRBD1. Germline CDR1 and CDR2: MNHNS and SASEGT. The CDR3 sequence is 14 residues long. The V and J ends lost 6 bases and 2 bases, in that order; junction bases with no gene match: 5. This CDR3 reads CASSPGTGPYEQYF. The CDR3 region has the DNA TGTGCCAGCAGCCCCGGGACAGGGCCCTACGAGCAGTACTTC.

In its sample, this clone was seen a few times. The chain links TRBV13 to TRBJ2-1; the match to TRBD2 covers 15 bases. V gave up 5 bases and J gave up 0 bases; unmatched junction bases: 8. Per the germline V gene, CDR1 is PRHDT and CDR2 is FYEKMQ (reference sequence). This CDR3 has 19 amino acids. Written as DNA, the CDR3 is TGTGCCAGCAGCCCAGACGGACTAGCGGGGGGGCGCTCCTACAATGAGCAGTTCTTC. This sequence encodes CASSPDGLAGGRSYNEQFF.